The 25 T cell receptor beta chains presented below share a single source sample, sequenced in a study of control samples from healthy donors and cancer patients. Sequencing was performed with immunoSEQ multiplex PCR; in TCRdb, only in-frame clones are kept and a portion is missing. The sample includes about 140,000 clones, roughly 89% of them seen just once. Sequencing input: blood. These receptors were collected from a man aged 18 to 30 in good health.

The genes are TRBV20-1 and TRBJ2-3; 10 bases align to TRBD2. This CDR3 region has 14 residues. V dropped 3 bases and J dropped 6; count of bases not matched to a gene: 6. Germline assignment: CDR1 DFQATT and CDR2 SNEGSKA (reference sequence). The CDR3 is CSASQRGGLDTQYF. The CDR3 DNA reads TGCAGTGCTAGTCAGCGGGGGGGCCTGGATACGCAGTATTTT.

DNA for the CDR3: TGTGCCAGCAGCTTCCGTGCAAGCGACAGGGGGCTCGCTGGCTACACCTTC. Its protein is CASSFRASDRGLAGYTF. The chain joins TRBV11-2 to TRBJ1-2; 10 nucleotides match TRBD1. J was trimmed by 7 bases and V by 3 bases; bases with no gene match: 14. The CDR3 spans 17 residues. Per the germline V gene, CDR1 is SGHAT and CDR2 is FQNNGV. Together with reference TRBV11-2 and TRBJ1-2, the CDR3 gives the full variable domain: EAGVAQSPRYKIIEKRQSVAFWCNPISGHATLYWYQQILGQGPKLLIQFQNNGVVDDSQLPKDRFSAERLKGVDSTLKIQPAKLEDSAVYLCASSFRASDRGLAGYTFGSGTRLTVV.

CDR3 nucleotide sequence: TGTGCCATCAGGTCCGGGACTGCTTTCCTAGATTCACCCCTCCACTTT. It codes for CAIRSGTAFLDSPLHF. The chain has TRBV10-3 and TRBJ1-6; D possibly corresponds to TRBD1 (5 bases). V lost 6 bases to trimming and J lost 8 bases, with 20 bases between them. Per germline, CDR1 ENHRY and CDR2 SYGVKD. This CDR3 comprises 16 residues.

V usage is TRBV12-3 or TRBV12-4 and J usage is TRBJ2-7; D perhaps matches TRBD2 (5 bases). Trimming took 3 bases from V and 2 from J, leaving 5 bases between them. This CDR3 is built from 12 residues. CDR3 DNA sequence: TGTGCCAGCAGTTTCGGGGCCTACGAGCAGTACTTC. It codes for CASSFGAYEQYF.

This clone was observed once. The V and J genes are TRBV10-3 and TRBJ1-2; perhaps TRBD1 as D (5 bases). Germline CDR1 ENHRY, CDR2 SYGVKD. The germline V and J ends were trimmed by 7 bases and 2 bases, with 17 bases remaining between them. The CDR3 is made up of 15 amino acids. CDR3 in amino acids: CAIKRDGELNYGYTF. CDR3 DNA: TGTGCCATCAAACGGGACGGGGAGCTCAACTATGGCTACACCTTC.

The CDR3 loop is CASSPQGASGNTIYF. DNA for the CDR3: TGTGCCAGCAGCCCACAGGGGGCCAGTGGAAACACCATATATTTT. The chain has TRBV7-9 and TRBJ1-3; 9 bases are shared with TRBD1. CDR3 length equals 15 residues. Germline lookup yields CDR1 SEHNR and CDR2 FQNEAQ (reference sequence). J was trimmed by 3 bases and V by 5 bases; bases with no gene match: 5. The whole variable domain, filled in from reference TRBV7-9 and TRBJ1-3, reads DTGVSQNPRHKITKRGQNVTFRCDPISEHNRLYWYRQTLGQGPEFLTYFQNEAQLEKSRLLSDRFSAERPKGSFSTLEIQRTEQGDSAMYLCASSPQGASGNTIYFGEGSWLTVV.

The chain employs TRBV5-4 and TRBJ1-2; no definite D call. The CDR3 runs to 11 residues. CDR1 and CDR2 from the germline V gene are SGHNT and YYREEE (reference sequence). V was trimmed by 1 base and J by 7 bases, leaving 5 bases between them. DNA of the CDR3: TGTGCCAGCAGCTTGAATCTTGGCTACACCTTC. It encodes CASSLNLGYTF.

This clone is a singleton in its sample. The rearrangement joins TRBV5-1 to TRBJ2-3; TRBD1 aligns across 7 bases. The V gene end was trimmed by 3 bases and the J gene end by 3 bases; junction bases not matched to a gene: 4. Germline-derived CDR1 and CDR2 are SGHRS and YFSETQ. This CDR3 contains 14 residues. The DNA of the CDR3 is TGCGCCAGCAGCTACGACAGGGCTACAGATACGCAGTATTTT. This codes for CASSYDRATDTQYF.

The chain joins TRBV27 to TRBJ2-1; 7 nucleotides match TRBD1. The CDR3 is 15 residues long. Germline trimming cut 5 bases from V and 4 bases from J; bases unmatched to any gene: 8. The germline V gene has CDR1 MNHEY and CDR2 SMNVEV (reference sequence). The CDR3 coding sequence is TGTGCCAGCAGTCCGGACAGGAGGTTATACAATGAGCAGTTCTTC. Protein sequence: CASSPDRRLYNEQFF.

The gene calls are TRBV7-2 and TRBJ2-7; perhaps D is TRBD1 or TRBD2 (5 bases each). Germline V gene sequence: CDR1 SGHTA, CDR2 FQGNSA. The CDR3 runs to 18 residues. The V gene lost 1 base and the J gene lost 5 bases, with 24 bases spanning the gap. CDR3 coding DNA: TGTGCCAGCAGCTTAGTTGGCCCAAACAGTGTCTTGGGGGACGAGCAGTACTTC. This gives the protein CASSLVGPNSVLGDEQYF. Filled out from reference TRBV7-2 and TRBJ2-7, the complete variable domain reads GAGVSQSPSNKVTEKGKDVELRCDPISGHTALYWYRQSLGQGLEFLIYFQGNSAPDKSGLPSDRFSAERTGGSVSTLTIQRTQQEDSAVYLCASSLVGPNSVLGDEQYFGPGTRLTVT.

The V call is TRBV11-2, the J call TRBJ1-1; the D gene is possibly TRBD1 (5 bases). The length of the CDR3 is 14 residues. CDR1 and CDR2 (germline): SGHAT, FQNNGV. Trimming shortened V by 6 bases and J by 1 base, and 12 bases separated the two germline ends. CDR3 sequence (DNA): TGTGCCAGCAGTATGGGACGTTCGAACACTGAAGCTTTCTTT. This gives the protein CASSMGRSNTEAFF.

The chain couples TRBV27 to TRBJ2-7; D gene uncertain. Germline loops: CDR1 MNHEY, CDR2 SMNVEV (reference sequence). Trimming took 10 bases from V and 3 from J, leaving 16 bases between them. The length of the CDR3 is 13 residues. The DNA of the CDR3 is TGTGCCACCCGAGACTTGGACCGCTACGAGCAGTACTTC. This codes for CATRDLDRYEQYF.

V and J are TRBV5-1 and TRBJ1-2; D unresolved. Looked up from germline, CDR1 is SGHRS and CDR2 is YFSETQ. The V end was cut by 0 bases, the J end by 4 bases, with 4 bases between. CDR3 length equals 12 residues. CDR3 sequence reads: CASSLDTYGYTF. The CDR3 region has the DNA TGCGCCAGCAGCTTGGACACCTATGGCTACACCTTC.

V is TRBV19 and J is TRBJ1-2; D is possibly TRBD1 (5 bases). Germline V gene sequence: CDR1 LNHDA, CDR2 SQIVND (reference sequence). Trimming cost V 3 bases and J 7 bases, with 15 bases left between them. This CDR3 has 14 residues. The chain's CDR3 is CASSILGRDGGYTF. The CDR3 DNA reads as TGTGCCAGTAGTATCCTGGGACGGGATGGTGGCTACACCTTC.

This chain joins TRBV6-5 and TRBJ2-3, with TRBD2 matching 8 bases. V dropped 7 bases and J dropped 2; count of bases not matched to a gene: 2. The germline V gene encodes CDR1 MNHEY and CDR2 SVGAGI. The length of the CDR3 is 13 residues. CDR3 residues: CASTGGDTDTQYF. The CDR3 nucleotides read TGTGCCAGCACCGGGGGGGACACAGATACGCAGTATTTT.

The V call is TRBV19, the J call TRBJ2-7, with TRBD1 identical over 9 bases. Germline CDR1 reads LNHDA; CDR2 reads SQIVND (reference sequence). V shed 3 bases, J shed 3 bases, and the junction held 15 bases outside the gene matches. There are 18 residues in the CDR3. DNA for the CDR3: TGTGCCAGTAGTATGTTTGGAGTAGGGACAGGGCCTCACTACGAGCAGTACTTC. This encodes CASSMFGVGTGPHYEQYF.

This chain uses TRBV4-1 with TRBJ2-2, with TRBD2 identical over 7 bases. This CDR3 region has 16 residues. After removal of 1 base from V and 6 bases from J, the junction contained 8 bases not matched to a gene. The germline V gene has CDR1 MGHRA and CDR2 YSYEKL. The CDR3 nucleotides are TGCGCCAGCAGCCAAGGTCCGGGGACTATCGCCGGGGAGCTGTTTTTT. Amino acids: CASSQGPGTIAGELFF.

The gene calls are TRBV5-4 and TRBJ1-2; TRBD1 is a possible D gene (5 bases). The CDR3 contains 14 residues. V was clipped by 5 bases and J by 2 bases, with 13 bases between them. Germline lookup yields CDR1 SGHNT and CDR2 YYREEE (reference sequence). The CDR3 spells CASSTGTGNYGYTF. CDR3 nucleotide sequence: TGTGCCAGCAGTACGGGGACGGGGAACTATGGCTACACCTTC.

The chain has TRBV6-6 and TRBJ1-6, with 11 bases matching TRBD1. Germline-derived CDR1 and CDR2 are MNHNY and SVGAGI (reference sequence). The CDR3 loop spans 21 amino acids. J was trimmed by 1 base and V by 5 bases; bases with no gene match: 16. CDR3 nucleotide sequence: TGTGCCAGCAGTCCGATGGACAGGGGGCGTCCCTTTAGGTCCTATAATTCACCCCTCCACTTT. This gives the protein CASSPMDRGRPFRSYNSPLHF.

This clone was observed a handful of times. The sample carries other DNA sequences with the same CDR3. The CDR3 bases are TGTGCCAGCAGCTTAACAGGGGATAATTCACCCCTCCACTTT. This sequence encodes CASSLTGDNSPLHF. V is TRBV7-9 and J is TRBJ1-6; 7 bases agree with TRBD1. The CDR3 loop spans 14 amino acids. V lost 2 bases and J lost 5; bases outside the gene matches: 0. Germline V gene lookup returns CDR1 SEHNR and CDR2 FQNEAQ (reference sequence).

The CDR3 loop is CASSLNQLNTEAFF. CDR3 sequence (DNA): TGTGCCAGCAGCTTAAATCAACTGAACACTGAAGCTTTCTTT. This chain uses TRBV7-2 with TRBJ1-1; D not resolved. The CDR3 sequence is 14 residues long. Germline V gene sequence: CDR1 SGHTA, CDR2 FQGNSA. The V end lost 2 bases, the J end lost 0 bases, and 7 bases lay between the germline ends. Combining the CDR3 with reference TRBV7-2 and TRBJ1-1 gives the whole variable domain GAGVSQSPSNKVTEKGKDVELRCDPISGHTALYWYRQSLGQGLEFLIYFQGNSAPDKSGLPSDRFSAERTGGSVSTLTIQRTQQEDSAVYLCASSLNQLNTEAFFGQGTRLTVV.

The V call is TRBV19, the J call TRBJ1-5, with D uncertain. V was clipped by 7 bases and J by 3 bases, with 13 bases between them. The CDR3 extends over 14 amino acids. Germline V gene data show CDR1 as LNHDA and CDR2 as SQIVND (reference sequence). CDR3 sequence reads: CASTLSEFNQPQHF. The CDR3 nucleotides are TGTGCCAGTACCTTATCGGAGTTCAATCAGCCCCAGCATTTT.

The chain couples TRBV7-3 to TRBJ2-3; no reliable D call. Germline CDR1 is SGHTA and CDR2 is FQGTGA. Trimming shortened V by 6 bases and J by 0 bases, and 10 bases separated the two germline ends. The CDR3 is 14 residues long. The CDR3 protein is CASRVGQSTDTQYF. In nucleotides, the CDR3 is TGTGCCAGCAGGGTGGGTCAGAGCACAGATACGCAGTATTTT.

The chain has TRBV19 and TRBJ2-7; 11 bases align to TRBD1. CDR1 is LNHDA, CDR2 SQIVND, per germline (reference sequence). Trimming at V came to 6 bases and at J to 2 bases, leaving 3 bases not matched to a gene. The CDR3 runs to 14 residues. The CDR3 region is CASRRTGGPYEQYF. CDR3 bases: TGTGCCAGTAGGCGGACAGGGGGCCCCTACGAGCAGTACTTC.

The chain couples TRBV29-1 to TRBJ1-1; possible D gene TRBD1, 5 bases. The CDR3 is made up of 12 amino acids. Germline assignment: CDR1 SQVTM and CDR2 ANQGSEA. Trimming removed 5 bases at V and 3 bases at J, with 10 bases between. CDR3: CSVQGLYTEAFF. The CDR3 DNA reads TGCAGCGTTCAGGGACTGTACACTGAAGCTTTCTTT.